Following are 10 T cell receptor beta chains from one sample sequenced in a study of shared T cell receptors in the human thymus. Generated by immunoSEQ multiplex PCR, the TCRdb table keeps only in-frame clones and is missing some. The sample consists of 500,000 to 750,000 clones, 88% of them appearing once. These data were likewise used in another study, on human thymus T cells.

The sequencing sample was made of thymocytes. Every receptor here comes from a boy in the first two years of life with a congenital heart defect.

The chain joins TRBV7-6 to TRBJ2-1; TRBD2 matches at 9 bases. CDR3 length equals 18 residues. Germline-derived CDR1 and CDR2 are SGHVS and FNYEAQ. V lost 5 bases to trimming and J lost 0 bases; unmatched junction nucleotides: 11. CDR3 DNA: TGTGCCAGCAGCCGTGCCACAAATAGCGGGAGCTCCTACAATGAGCAGTTCTTC. It yields the protein CASSRATNSGSSYNEQFF.

The chain couples TRBV4-2 to TRBJ1-3; the D is unclear. This CDR3 is built from 16 residues. Germline-derived CDR1 and CDR2 are LGHNA and YNFKEQ. V dropped 3 bases and J dropped 0 bases, with 12 bases sitting between them. CDR3 coding DNA: TGTGCCAGCAGCCACGGGATTGGACCCTCTGGAAACACCATATATTTT. Protein sequence: CASSHGIGPSGNTIYF.

CDR3 loop: CSVGTGHSNQPQHF. The CDR3 region has the DNA TGCAGCGTTGGAACAGGACATAGCAATCAGCCCCAGCATTTT. This chain links TRBV29-1 with TRBJ1-5, with D possibly being TRBD1 (5 bases). This CDR3 contains 14 residues. V lost 4 bases to trimming and J lost 0 bases, with 10 bases between them. In germline, CDR1 is SQVTM, CDR2 ANQGSEA.

The chain is built from TRBV5-4 and TRBJ2-5; 7 nucleotides match TRBD2. This CDR3 comprises 15 residues. The germline gives CDR1 SGHNT, CDR2 YYREEE (reference sequence). J was trimmed by 5 bases and V by 1 base; bases with no gene match: 8. CDR3 loop: CASSLSGTNWETQYF. CDR3 nucleotides: TGTGCCAGCAGCTTGTCCGGGACTAACTGGGAGACCCAGTACTTC.

The rearrangement uses TRBV28 and TRBJ1-4; TRBD1 agrees at 10 bases. The germline V gene encodes CDR1 MDHEN and CDR2 SYDVKM. The CDR3 is 15 residues long. Germline trimming cut 5 bases from V and 6 bases from J; bases unmatched to any gene: 6. CDR3 amino acids: CASSRDRGRDEKLFF. CDR3 nucleotides: TGTGCCAGCAGTAGGGACAGGGGAAGAGATGAAAAACTGTTTTTT. Combining the CDR3 with reference TRBV28 and TRBJ1-4 gives the whole variable domain DVKVTQSSRYLVKRTGEKVFLECVQDMDHENMFWYRQDPGLGLRLIYFSYDVKMKEKGDIPEGYSVSREKKERFSLILESASTNQTSMYLCASSRDRGRDEKLFFGSGTQLSVL.

V is TRBV25-1 and J is TRBJ2-1; 8 positions match TRBD2. The CDR3 has 18 amino acids. From germline, CDR1 is MGHDK and CDR2 SYGVNS. J gave up 2 bases and V 4 bases, and 13 bases lay outside the gene matches. In DNA form, the CDR3 reads TGTGCCAGCAGTGGAACAAACCCTACTAGCGGAGCCTACAATGAGCAGTTCTTC. It is translated as CASSGTNPTSGAYNEQFF.

The V and J genes are TRBV7-9 and TRBJ2-1; 12 positions agree with TRBD2. Trimming removed 1 base from V and 6 bases from J; junction bases left unmatched: 10. CDR3 length: 18 amino acids. CDR1 SEHNR and CDR2 FQNEAQ come from the germline V gene (reference sequence). The CDR3 reads CASSLVKTSGRGFNEQFF. The CDR3 DNA follows: TGTGCCAGCAGCTTAGTAAAGACTAGCGGGAGAGGTTTCAATGAGCAGTTCTTC.

The gene calls are TRBV11-3 and TRBJ2-5; 7 nucleotides match TRBD2. The ends lost 1 base at V and 2 bases at J; junction bases unmatched: 7. CDR3 length: 16 residues. Germline V gene data show CDR1 as SGHNT and CDR2 as YENEEA. CDR3 nucleotides: TGTGCCAGCAGCTTAGTAACTAGGGAGGGACAAGAGACCCAGTACTTC. Translating gives CASSLVTREGQETQYF.

In its sample, this clone was seen a few times. This chain joins TRBV5-6 and TRBJ2-7; 7 positions match TRBD2. The CDR3 totals 13 residues. Losses at the gene ends were 5 bases for V and 3 bases for J; bases not matched to a gene: 5. CDR1 is SGHDT, CDR2 YYEEEE, per germline. CDR3 DNA sequence: TGTGCCAGCAGACTAGCGCCCGACTACGAGCAGTACTTC. Protein sequence: CASRLAPDYEQYF.

This clone was observed a few times. This chain uses TRBV11-2 with TRBJ2-1; 11 bases map to TRBD2. There are 16 residues in the CDR3. Looked up from germline, CDR1 is SGHAT and CDR2 is FQNNGV. The V and J ends lost 5 bases and 3 bases, in that order; junction bases with no gene match: 6. The CDR3 coding sequence is TGTGCCAGCAGCCCGACTAGCGGGATCGACTACAATGAGCAGTTCTTC. It encodes CASSPTSGIDYNEQFF.